This TCR beta chain was retrieved from a study of T cell responses to AZD1222 COVID-19 vaccine. The study, taken as a whole, reports: Spike as a whole was targeted by vaccine-associated CD4 TCRs, dominant at 160-218 and 743-854. Mostly white British, mostly female donors; authors suggested clonal diversity may be underestimated. Only six or seven AZD1222 recipients tested seropositive at baseline. Targeting of unmutated variant regions was reportedly seen in nearly half of spike-specific TCRs.

The V and J ends lost 0 bases and 5 bases respectively, with 10 bases between them. The CDR3 consists of 15 residues. Germline V gene data show CDR1 as LNHNV and CDR2 as YYDKDF (reference sequence). This clone was picked up a small number of times. The target antigen is unknown. TCRdb's table, derived via immunoSEQ multiplex PCR, lists solely in-frame clones and lacks some. The repertoire holds about 120,000 clones, with roughly 90% as singletons. Here the sequenced sample was peripheral blood, taken on day 0 of MenACWY control vaccination. The clonotype was recovered from an adult in good health. The chain joins TRBV15 to TRBJ1-4; unclear D gene. The CDR3 sequence: CATSRDGQRNEKLFF. CDR3 sequence (DNA): TGTGCCACCAGCAGAGACGGGCAGAGGAATGAAAAACTGTTTTTT.